This T cell receptor (beta chain) comes out of a study of blood T cells in healthy people across ages. General study findings and limits: Across the age range, TCR beta diversity per million T cells fell in a roughly linear way.

Per the germline V gene, CDR1 is SGHTA and CDR2 is FQGTGA. V gave up 1 base and J gave up 2 bases, with 10 bases separating them. The CDR3 totals 15 residues. As regards this clonotype: Its antigen is not identified.

Combining a sample-barcoded 5' primer with a J-beta primer mix, a second PCR ran for 7 to 11 cycles. One entry per CDR3 protein, called by TCRdb with MiXCR from the 5' RACE reads. The sample consists of 1.5 million to 2 million distinct CDR3 sequences, roughly 28% of them appearing once. This TCR came from a woman in her thirties in good health. The sample was blood. This chain joins TRBV7-3 and TRBJ2-3; D remains unclear. CDR3 amino acids: CASSLKAPYTDTQYF. The CDR3, as DNA: TGTGCCAGCAGCTTAAAGGCCCCTTACACAGATACGCAGTATTTT.